This entry features one T cell receptor (beta chain) sequence. A second PCR of roughly 7 to 11 cycles used a sample-barcoded 5' primer and a J-beta primer mix. The study obtained at least 3 million CDR3-containing paired-end reads from every sample. TCRdb independently ran MiXCR on the 5' RACE reads; one entry per CDR3 protein. The sample lists hundreds of thousands of distinct CDR3 sequences; around a fifth were seen once. Germline V gene lookup returns CDR1 GTSNPN and CDR2 SVGIG (reference sequence). V was clipped by 2 bases and J by 5 bases, with 9 bases between them. The CDR3 runs 12 residues. The data originate from a study of blood T cells in healthy people across ages.

Sample: blood. The sequence was obtained from a man aged 65-85 years in good health. V is TRBV30 and J is TRBJ1-2, with unresolved D. This chain's CDR3 is CAWSPTLYGYTF. CDR3 nucleotides: TGTGCCTGGAGTCCCACCTTATATGGCTACACCTTC.